This TCR beta chain was sequenced in a study of cytomegalovirus exposure and HLA in healthy donors. PCR primers comprised 60 Vbeta and 13 Jbeta primers. The assay was immunoSEQ multiplex PCR, and TCRdb's table has in-frame clones only and misses some. This sample's clone table lists 140,000 to 150,000 clones. Points on this clone: Antigen specificity is unknown.

The study's findings and limits: When analyzed later, a missense DCLRE1C variant was found to be linked to TCR beta V- and J-gene trimming.

Trimming left V 6 bases short and J 4 bases short, with 18 bases between. The CDR3 has 15 amino acids. Looked up from germline, CDR1 is MNHEY and CDR2 is SMNVEV (reference sequence). The chain recombines TRBV27 with TRBJ1-2; D perhaps matches TRBD1 (6 bases). The TCR originated in a woman aged 50 to 60 in good health and CMV-seronegative. The sample was PBMCs. DNA for the CDR3: TGTGCCAGCAGGGATCAGGCAGGGGCGTCCTATGGCTACACCTTC. This translates into CASRDQAGASYGYTF.